The TCR beta chain described here comes from a study of T cell changes during pregnancy in multiple sclerosis. Sequenced by immunoSEQ multiplex PCR; TCRdb stores in-frame clones only, minus some. The sample lists around 29,000 clones, around nine tenths occurring once. Germline V lookup: CDR1 SNHLY, CDR2 FYNNEI. Deletions cut 6 bases from V and 1 base from J, with 10 bases between. This CDR3 comprises 14 residues. This chain connects TRBV2 to TRBJ1-5, with D perhaps matching TRBD1 (5 bases). This receptor was identified in a female donor with multiple sclerosis, enrolled in a pregnancy study. The material sequenced was CD4+ T cells from peripheral blood mononuclear cells, taken in the first trimester of pregnancy. CDR3 loop: CASRGGTSNQPQHF. The CDR3, as DNA: TGTGCCAGCAGGGGGGGTACGAGCAATCAGCCCCAGCATTTT.